This TCR beta chain was documented in a study of PD-1 blockade in mismatch repair-deficient tumors. The table came from immunoSEQ multiplex PCR; TCRdb's copy has only in-frame clones and leaves some out. The profile shows fewer than 60,000 clones, around 77% of them singletons. CDR1 is MNHEY and CDR2 is SVGAGI in the germline V gene. V lost 8 bases and J 3 bases, leaving 14 bases between the germline ends. CDR3 length: 14 amino acids. Sequenced material: PBMCs, taken before pembrolizumab treatment. The clonotype comes from an adult with mismatch repair-deficient cancer. The chain combines TRBV6-5 with TRBJ1-5, with D tentatively TRBD1 (6 bases). The CDR3 sequence is CASRDAGVNQPQHF. CDR3 bases: TGTGCCAGCCGCGATGCAGGGGTCAATCAGCCCCAGCATTTT.